The 27 T cell receptor beta chains reported below all come from one sample, sequenced in a study of human T cells and chemical hapten exposure. Time point noted: patch test 1, 2 weeks after DPC sensitization. Treatment in this sample: therapeutic diphenylcyclopropenone sensitization with weekly scalp DPC. TCRdb re-called the RACE reads with MiXCR, one entry per CDR3 protein. This sample has 300,000 to 450,000 distinct CDR3 sequences, with roughly 5% found just once. The sample consisted of whole blood, taken in connection with sensitization to the hapten diphenylcyclopropenone (DPC). Receptor source: a woman in her 50s with alopecia areata. Some clones in this sample may be carry-over from other donors' samples.

The rearrangement uses TRBV11-2 and TRBJ2-3; possibly TRBD1 for D (5 bases). CDR1 is SGHAT, CDR2 FQNNGV, per germline. V lost 1 base and J lost 6, with 17 bases in between. CDR3 size: 16 residues. The CDR3 nucleotides are TGTGCCAGCAGCTTAGTTGCCAGGGCAACCAGGGATACGCAGTATTTT. Amino acid sequence: CASSLVARATRDTQYF.

At least ten counts were recorded for this clonotype. V and J are TRBV7-7 and TRBJ2-1; D is possibly TRBD1 or TRBD2 (6 bases each). Trimming took off 5 bases at V and 5 bases at J, with 13 bases between the two ends. The CDR3 has 14 residues. The germline V gene encodes CDR1 SSHAT and CDR2 FNYEAQ (reference sequence). The CDR3 region has the DNA TGTGCCAGCAGCCTGAGGGGGGCGGACAATGAGCAGTTCTTC. Its protein is CASSLRGADNEQFF.

This clonotype was seen at least ten times. The rearrangement links TRBV7-6 to TRBJ2-1; no clear D. This CDR3 contains 13 residues. CDR1 and CDR2 (germline): SGHVS, FNYEAQ. Trimming cost V 0 bases and J 4 bases, with 4 bases left between them. CDR3 protein: CASSLAEYNEQFF. In nucleotides, the CDR3 is TGTGCCAGCAGCTTAGCGGAATACAATGAGCAGTTCTTC. Together with reference TRBV7-6 and TRBJ2-1, the CDR3 gives the full variable domain: GAGVSQSPRYKVTKRGQDVALRCDPISGHVSLYWYRQALGQGPEFLTYFNYEAQQDKSGLPNDRFSAERPEGSISTLTIQRTEQRDSAMYRCASSLAEYNEQFFGPGTRLTVL.

This clonotype was observed many times. This chain connects TRBV10-3 to TRBJ2-1, with D unresolved. V lost 3 bases and J 6 bases, leaving 3 bases between the germline ends. Germline assignment: CDR1 ENHRY and CDR2 SYGVKD. This CDR3 contains 11 residues. The CDR3 bases are TGTGCCATCAGTGACCCCAATGAGCAGTTCTTC. Encoded protein: CAISDPNEQFF.

The chain couples TRBV9 to TRBJ2-7; no firm D call. The CDR3 sequence is 16 residues long. Between the trimmed V and J ends, which lost 2 bases and 1 base, there was a span of 16 bases. Germline loops: CDR1 SGDLS, CDR2 YYNGEE. This chain's CDR3 is CASSVSHRSNSYEQYF. The CDR3 nucleotides read TGTGCCAGCAGCGTTTCCCACCGCTCGAATTCCTACGAGCAGTACTTC.

Ten or more counts support this clonotype. This chain links TRBV2 with TRBJ2-1; D not resolved. CDR1 is SNHLY and CDR2 is FYNNEI in the germline V gene. Trimming stripped 6 bases from V and 10 bases from J, with 16 bases between. The length of the CDR3 is 13 residues. The CDR3 coding sequence is TGTGCCAGCAGGTCTTCTAGGCCGCGGGAGCAGTTCTTC. This encodes CASRSSRPREQFF.

This clonotype showed up many times. This sequence joins TRBV6-9 and TRBJ1-6, with 10 bases fitting TRBD1. Looked up from germline, CDR1 is MNHGY and CDR2 is SVAAGI. V dropped 3 bases and J dropped 0; count of bases not matched to a gene: 5. The CDR3 totals 18 residues. The CDR3 here is CASSYGTGVLSYNSPLHF. CDR3 bases: TGTGCCAGCAGTTACGGGACAGGGGTCCTCTCCTATAATTCACCCCTCCACTTT.

This clonotype was seen at least ten times. The chain joins TRBV5-6 to TRBJ1-6; D is uncertain. Germline loops: CDR1 SGHDT, CDR2 YYEEEE. The length of the CDR3 is 17 residues. The V gene lost 0 bases and the J gene lost 4 bases, with 14 bases spanning the gap. The CDR3 here is CASSLDGGRTYNSPLHF. CDR3 nucleotide sequence: TGTGCCAGCAGCTTGGACGGAGGGCGAACTTATAATTCACCCCTCCACTTT.

This clonotype was counted at least ten times. The rearrangement uses TRBV7-2 and TRBJ2-1; D might be TRBD2 (6 bases). Trimming took off 8 bases at V and 0 bases at J, with 17 bases between the two ends. The CDR3 extends over 16 amino acids. Germline CDR1 SGHTA, CDR2 FQGNSA. The CDR3 DNA is TGTGCCAGCCCTCCACCTGAAGCGGGCTCCTACAATGAGCAGTTCTTC. Residues: CASPPPEAGSYNEQFF.

This clonotype was seen a few times. The chain carries TRBV19 and TRBJ2-1; D is unclear. The germline V gene encodes CDR1 LNHDA and CDR2 SQIVND (reference sequence). The CDR3 is 15 amino acids. V lost 0 bases and J 3 bases, leaving 9 bases between the germline ends. The CDR3 loop reads CASSIDQRHYNEQFF. DNA of the CDR3: TGTGCCAGTAGTATAGACCAACGCCACTACAATGAGCAGTTCTTC. Full variable domain (remainder filled in from reference TRBV19 and TRBJ2-1): DGGITQSPKYLFRKEGQNVTLSCEQNLNHDAMYWYRQDPGQGLRLIYYSQIVNDFQKGDIAEGYSVSREKKESFPLTVTSAQKNPTAFYLCASSIDQRHYNEQFFGPGTRLTVL.

This clonotype was seen many times. The genes are TRBV7-2 and TRBJ2-7; no definite D call. V lost 1 base and J 2 bases, leaving 9 bases between the germline ends. The germline CDR1 and CDR2 sequences are SGHTA and FQGNSA. The CDR3 has 14 residues. Here the CDR3 reads CASSLGHSTYEQYF. The DNA for the CDR3 is TGTGCCAGCAGCTTAGGACACAGTACCTACGAGCAGTACTTC.

This clonotype was picked up many times. Here the CDR3 DNA reads TGTGCCAGAAGCTTCCTCAGACAGGGAAATTCAAAAGGCTACACCTTC. Translated, it gives CARSFLRQGNSKGYTF. The chain couples TRBV5-3 to TRBJ1-2; TRBD1 aligns across 7 bases. TRBV5-3 is identified as an open reading frame with a role that is uncertain. The V segment lost 2 bases and the J segment 8 bases; nucleotides outside the gene matches: 15. The length of the CDR3 is 16 residues.

This clonotype was detected only a few times. The V call is TRBV20-1, the J call TRBJ2-3; the D is unclear. CDR3 length: 15 residues. V was trimmed by 3 bases and J by 2 bases, leaving 15 bases between them. The germline V gene has CDR1 DFQATT and CDR2 SNEGSKA (reference sequence). The CDR3 sequence: CSASSLAPPTDTQYF. CDR3 DNA sequence: TGCAGTGCTAGTTCATTGGCGCCTCCCACAGATACGCAGTATTTT.

This rearrangement joins TRBV6-1 to TRBJ1-1; 8 bases agree with TRBD1. The CDR3 extends over 15 amino acids. The V gene end was trimmed by 6 bases and the J gene end by 0 bases; junction bases not matched to a gene: 6. Germline V gene sequence: CDR1 MNHNS, CDR2 SASEGT. The CDR3 reads CASRTDRAMNTEAFF. The CDR3 coding sequence is TGTGCCAGCAGGACGGACAGGGCCATGAACACTGAAGCTTTCTTT.

There are a few counts of this clonotype. The V call is TRBV29-1, the J call TRBJ1-1, with D tentatively TRBD1 (5 bases). Trimming shortened V by 2 bases and J by 1 base, and 11 bases separated the two germline ends. Per germline, CDR1 SQVTM and CDR2 ANQGSEA. The CDR3 sequence is 14 residues long. CDR3 region: CSVESRQGNTEAFF. The CDR3 DNA follows: TGCAGCGTTGAATCCCGCCAGGGGAACACTGAAGCTTTCTTT.

This chain connects TRBV5-1 to TRBJ1-4; no firm D call. The length of the CDR3 is 14 residues. The V and J ends lost 0 bases and 7 bases respectively, with 10 bases between them. In germline, CDR1 is SGHRS, CDR2 YFSETQ. The CDR3 loop is CASSLEPPSEKLFF. The CDR3 coding sequence is TGCGCCAGCAGCTTGGAACCACCCAGTGAAAAACTGTTTTTT. Looking up the rest from reference TRBV5-1 and TRBJ1-4 gives the full variable domain: KAGVTQTPRYLIKTRGQQVTLSCSPISGHRSVSWYQQTPGQGLQFLFEYFSETQRNKGNFPGRFSGRQFSNSRSEMNVSTLELGDSALYLCASSLEPPSEKLFFGSGTQLSVL.

This clonotype came up a few times. The genes are TRBV14 and TRBJ1-1; D unresolved. The CDR3 is made up of 13 amino acids. V lost 5 bases and J 1 base, leaving 8 bases between the germline ends. Germline lookup yields CDR1 SGHDN and CDR2 FVKESK. Written as DNA, the CDR3 is TGTGCCAGCAGCTCTAAATCGAACACTGAAGCTTTCTTT. Amino acid sequence: CASSSKSNTEAFF.

This clonotype showed up many times. The chain carries TRBV7-2 and TRBJ1-5, with D hard to call. Trimming removed 5 bases at V and 7 bases at J, with 12 bases between. Germline CDR1 and CDR2: SGHTA and FQGNSA. This CDR3 has 13 amino acids. Here the CDR3 DNA reads TGTGCCAGCAGCCTGGCGGGAGGCCAGCCCCAGCATTTT. Protein sequence: CASSLAGGQPQHF.

This clonotype appeared many times. The genes are TRBV28 and TRBJ2-7; TRBD1 agrees at 8 bases. There are 14 residues in the CDR3. After removal of 5 bases from V and 3 bases from J, the junction contained 6 bases not matched to a gene. Germline V gene data show CDR1 as MDHEN and CDR2 as SYDVKM. The CDR3: CASSPWTGIYEQYF. CDR3 DNA sequence: TGTGCCAGCAGTCCGTGGACAGGGATCTACGAGCAGTACTTC.

This clonotype occurred many times. This chain uses TRBV7-9 with TRBJ2-7; D gene ambiguous. The V end lost 5 bases, the J end lost 6 bases, and 11 bases lay between the germline ends. Germline CDR1 is SEHNR and CDR2 is FQNEAQ (reference sequence). This CDR3 contains 12 residues. CDR3 protein: CASSPVALEQYF. The DNA for the CDR3 is TGTGCCAGCAGCCCGGTGGCTCTCGAGCAGTACTTC.

This clonotype was recorded at least ten times. V and J are TRBV28 and TRBJ2-5; 11 bases match TRBD2. CDR1 and CDR2 from the germline V gene are MDHEN and SYDVKM. The CDR3 runs 15 residues. The J segment lost 4 bases and the V segment lost 6 bases, leaving 7 bases of the junction unmatched. The CDR3 nucleotides are TGTGCCAGCAGCTTAGCCCTAGCGGGAGGAGAGACCCAGTACTTC. Residues: CASSLALAGGETQYF.

In this sample, this clonotype turned up many times. V is TRBV4-3 and J is TRBJ1-1, with TRBD1 as a possible D gene (6 bases). V lost 0 bases and J lost 2, with 10 bases in between. Germline CDR1 is LGHNA and CDR2 is YSLEER. CDR3 length: 15 residues. The CDR3 region has the DNA TGCGCCAGCAGCCAAGACCACAGGGCCAACACTGAAGCTTTCTTT. It encodes CASSQDHRANTEAFF.

Comments on this clonotype: A much larger clone lies a single base off, so this may be a read error. The rearrangement links TRBV28 to TRBJ1-2, with D unclear. The germline CDR1 and CDR2 sequences are MDHEN and SYDVKM. V lost 8 bases, J lost 12 bases, and 28 bases lay in between. The CDR3 runs to 15 residues. The CDR3 spells CASGPSGLLLWYDTF. The DNA of the CDR3 is TGTGCCAGCGGCCCCTCTGGCCTTTTGCTATGGTATGACACCTTC.

This clonotype was seen more than once but under ten times. This chain links TRBV7-2 with TRBJ1-5, with unresolved D. The V end lost 4 bases, the J end lost 7 bases, and 14 bases lay between the germline ends. CDR3 size: 14 residues. CDR1 and CDR2 (germline): SGHTA, FQGNSA. As DNA, the CDR3 is TGTGCCAGCAGCTACCTGGCCGGAGGACAGCCCCAGCATTTT. Amino acids: CASSYLAGGQPQHF.

This clonotype came up many times. The J gene is TRBJ1-2, the V gene TRBV6-5; TRBD1 aligns across 9 bases. The CDR3 is 15 amino acids. Germline loops: CDR1 MNHEY, CDR2 SVGAGI. The V and J ends lost 2 bases and 4 bases, in that order; junction bases with no gene match: 5. The CDR3 coding sequence is TGTGCCAGCAGTTACCTGGACAGGGGTATCTATGGCTACACCTTC. Translating gives CASSYLDRGIYGYTF.

This clonotype was seen many times. The chain joins TRBV7-2 to TRBJ2-3, with D unresolved. The CDR3 length is 13 residues. Trimming pared 4 bases from V and 3 bases from J, leaving 8 bases between. The germline gives CDR1 SGHTA, CDR2 FQGNSA. The CDR3 loop is CASSSIDTDTQYF. The CDR3 DNA reads TGTGCCAGCAGCTCTATAGATACAGATACGCAGTATTTT.

This clonotype came up many times. The CDR3, as DNA: TGTGCCACCAGCAGAGATCGGGGCAGGGGGCGAGAAAAACTGTTTTTT. This sequence encodes CATSRDRGRGREKLFF. The chain joins TRBV15 to TRBJ1-4; 8 bases agree with TRBD1. The CDR3 extends over 16 amino acids. With V trimmed by 0 bases and J by 8 bases, 8 bases remained unmatched. CDR1 and CDR2 from the germline V gene are LNHNV and YYDKDF (reference sequence). The full variable domain, in which reference TRBV15 and TRBJ1-4 provide the parts outside the CDR3, is DAMVIQNPRYQVTQFGKPVTLSCSQTLNHNVMYWYQQKSSQAPKLLFHYYDKDFNNEADTPDNFQSRRPNTSFCFLDIRSPGLGDTAMYLCATSRDRGRGREKLFFGSGTQLSVL.